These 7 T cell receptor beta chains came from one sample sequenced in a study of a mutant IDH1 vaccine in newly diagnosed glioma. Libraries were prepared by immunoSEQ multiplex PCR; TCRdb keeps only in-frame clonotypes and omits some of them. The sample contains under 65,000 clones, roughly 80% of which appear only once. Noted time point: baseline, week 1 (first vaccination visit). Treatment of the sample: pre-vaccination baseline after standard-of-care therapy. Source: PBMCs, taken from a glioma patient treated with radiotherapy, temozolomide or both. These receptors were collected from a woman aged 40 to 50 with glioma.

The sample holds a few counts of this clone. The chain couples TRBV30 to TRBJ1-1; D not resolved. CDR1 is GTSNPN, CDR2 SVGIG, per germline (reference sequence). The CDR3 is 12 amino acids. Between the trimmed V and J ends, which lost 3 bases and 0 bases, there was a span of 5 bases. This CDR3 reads CAWSQMNTEAFF. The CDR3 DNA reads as TGTGCCTGGAGCCAGATGAACACTGAAGCTTTCTTT.

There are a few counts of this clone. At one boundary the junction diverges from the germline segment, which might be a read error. The CDR3 reads CASRLDTDSTEAFF. CDR3 DNA sequence: TGCGCCAGCAGGTTGGACACAGATAGCACTGAAGCTTTCTTT. The V gene is TRBV5-1, the J gene TRBJ1-1; D is possibly TRBD1 (5 bases). This CDR3 has 14 residues. Germline V gene lookup returns CDR1 SGHRS and CDR2 YFSETQ.

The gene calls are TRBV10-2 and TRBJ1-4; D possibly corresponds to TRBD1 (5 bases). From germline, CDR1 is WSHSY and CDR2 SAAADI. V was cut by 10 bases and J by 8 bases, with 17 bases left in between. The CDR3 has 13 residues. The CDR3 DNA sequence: TGCGCCACCACGGGGGGACGGGGGGAAAAACTGTTTTTT. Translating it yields CATTGGRGEKLFF.

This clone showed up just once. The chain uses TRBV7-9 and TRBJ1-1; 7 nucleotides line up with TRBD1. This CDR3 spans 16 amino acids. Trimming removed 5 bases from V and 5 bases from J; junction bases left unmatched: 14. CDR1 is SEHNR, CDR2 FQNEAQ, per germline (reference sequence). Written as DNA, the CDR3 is TGTGCCAGCAGCCCTTCCGGGACAGCCCCCGGTACTGAAGCTTTCTTT. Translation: CASSPSGTAPGTEAFF.

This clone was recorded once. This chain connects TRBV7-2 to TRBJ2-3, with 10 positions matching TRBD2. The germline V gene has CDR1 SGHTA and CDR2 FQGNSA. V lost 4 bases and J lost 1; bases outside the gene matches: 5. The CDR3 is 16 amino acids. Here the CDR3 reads CASSSSTSGGTDTQYF. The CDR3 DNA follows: TGTGCCAGCAGCTCTTCCACTAGCGGGGGCACAGATACGCAGTATTTT. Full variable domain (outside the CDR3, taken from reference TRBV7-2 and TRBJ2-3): GAGVSQSPSNKVTEKGKDVELRCDPISGHTALYWYRQSLGQGLEFLIYFQGNSAPDKSGLPSDRFSAERTGGSVSTLTIQRTQQEDSAVYLCASSSSTSGGTDTQYFGPGTRLTVL.

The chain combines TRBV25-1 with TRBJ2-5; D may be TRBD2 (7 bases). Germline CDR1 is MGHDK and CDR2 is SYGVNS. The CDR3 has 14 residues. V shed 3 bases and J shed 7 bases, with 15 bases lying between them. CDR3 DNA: TGTGCCAGCAGTGATCAGGGGAGGGGCGTGACCCAGTACTTC. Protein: CASSDQGRGVTQYF.

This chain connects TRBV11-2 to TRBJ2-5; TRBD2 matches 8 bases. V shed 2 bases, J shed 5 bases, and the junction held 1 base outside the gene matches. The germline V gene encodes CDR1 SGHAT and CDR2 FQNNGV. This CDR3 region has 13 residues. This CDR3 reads CASSLPGGETQYF. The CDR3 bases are TGTGCCAGCAGCTTACCGGGGGGGGAGACCCAGTACTTC.